The T cell receptor (beta chain) under discussion was sequenced for a study of T cell changes during pregnancy in multiple sclerosis. Measured with immunoSEQ multiplex PCR; TCRdb has only the in-frame clones, and not every one. Seen here are about 36,000 clones, about 91% observed once, and the top ten hold approximately 10%. Germline CDR1 reads SNHLY; CDR2 reads FYNNEI. J gave up 2 bases and V 7 bases, and 7 bases lay outside the gene matches. The CDR3 is made up of 14 amino acids. The clonotype was recovered from a female donor with multiple sclerosis, enrolled in a pregnancy study. Here the sequenced sample was CD8+ T cells from peripheral blood mononuclear cells, taken in the third trimester of pregnancy. The chain joins TRBV2 to TRBJ2-7; 8 bases fit TRBD1. CDR3 protein: CASTADRAAYEQYF. The CDR3 DNA is TGTGCCAGCACCGCGGACAGGGCCGCCTACGAGCAGTACTTC.